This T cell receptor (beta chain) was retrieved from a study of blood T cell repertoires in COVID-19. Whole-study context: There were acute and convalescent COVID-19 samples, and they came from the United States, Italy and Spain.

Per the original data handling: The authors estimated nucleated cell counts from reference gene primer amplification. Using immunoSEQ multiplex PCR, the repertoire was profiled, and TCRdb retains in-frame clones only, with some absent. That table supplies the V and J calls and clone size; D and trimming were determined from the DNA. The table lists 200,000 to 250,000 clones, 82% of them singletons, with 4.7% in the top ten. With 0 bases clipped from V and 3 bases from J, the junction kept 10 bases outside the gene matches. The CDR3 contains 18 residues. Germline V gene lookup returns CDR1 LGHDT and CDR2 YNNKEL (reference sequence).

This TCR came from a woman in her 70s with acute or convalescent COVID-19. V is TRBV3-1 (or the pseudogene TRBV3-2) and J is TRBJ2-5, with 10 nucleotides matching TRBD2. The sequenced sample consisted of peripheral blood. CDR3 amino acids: CASSQESGGVRKKETQYF. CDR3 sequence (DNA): TGTGCCAGCAGCCAAGAAAGCGGGGGGGTTAGGAAAAAAGAGACCCAGTACTTC.